Following are 7 T cell receptor beta chains from one sample sequenced in a study of shared T cell receptors in the human thymus. Produced via immunoSEQ multiplex PCR; TCRdb's table is partial and in-frame only. The sample lists roughly 710,000 clones, 80% to 90% occurring once. These same records also appear under a second study, on human thymus T cells.

The sequenced sample was thymocytes. The receptor set was obtained from a girl under three years old with a congenital heart defect.

This rearrangement joins TRBV5-8 to TRBJ1-5; 10 bases align to TRBD1. The CDR3 contains 16 residues. Germline V lookup: CDR1 SGHTS, CDR2 YDEGEE. After removal of 3 bases from V and 7 bases from J, the junction contained 10 bases not matched to a gene. This CDR3 is CASSYNHRQGAQPQHF. The CDR3 nucleotides are TGTGCCAGCAGCTACAACCACAGACAGGGGGCCCAGCCCCAGCATTTT.

This rearrangement joins TRBV7-8 to TRBJ1-1, with 7 positions matching TRBD1. The germline V gene encodes CDR1 SGHVS and CDR2 FQNEAQ. After removal of 5 bases from V and 1 base from J, the junction contained 16 bases not matched to a gene. This CDR3 is built from 18 residues. Here the CDR3 DNA reads TGTGCCAGCAGCCAAACCCGACAGGGAACCCCTCCGAACACTGAAGCTTTCTTT. As protein: CASSQTRQGTPPNTEAFF.

This clone was seen only a few times. The V and J genes are TRBV5-1 and TRBJ2-7; D ambiguous. The V end lost 0 bases, the J end lost 4 bases, and 8 bases lay between the germline ends. Per germline, CDR1 SGHRS and CDR2 YFSETQ. This CDR3 contains 13 residues. CDR3 sequence reads: CASSLDTSYEQYF. CDR3 DNA: TGCGCCAGCAGCTTGGACACGTCTTACGAGCAGTACTTC.

The genes are TRBV7-2 and TRBJ2-5, with 13 bases that match TRBD2. Germline V gene data show CDR1 as SGHTA and CDR2 as FQGNSA. CDR3 size: 15 residues. The trim removed 6 bases at V and 5 bases at J, leaving 6 bases unmatched. In DNA, the CDR3 is TGTGCCAGCAGACCACTAGCGGGGGGGCGGGAGACCCAGTACTTC. It is translated as CASRPLAGGRETQYF.

The chain recombines TRBV19 with TRBJ2-1; 10 bases line up with TRBD2. The CDR3 covers 16 residues. Germline V gene data show CDR1 as LNHDA and CDR2 as SQIVND (reference sequence). The J segment lost 4 bases and the V segment lost 4 bases, leaving 7 bases of the junction unmatched. The CDR3 DNA reads TGTGCCAGTAGTAATCTAGCGGGGGCATTTTACAATGAGCAGTTCTTC. This encodes CASSNLAGAFYNEQFF.

This chain joins TRBV5-1 and TRBJ1-2, with 8 nucleotides matching TRBD1. This CDR3 has 13 amino acids. Trimming cost V 3 bases and J 6 bases; bases outside gene matches: 4. Germline CDR1 and CDR2: SGHRS and YFSETQ. The CDR3 DNA sequence: TGCGCCAGCAGCTCGAAGGACAGGGATGGCTACACCTTC. It yields the protein CASSSKDRDGYTF. The full variable domain, with the rest looked up from reference TRBV5-1 and TRBJ1-2, is KAGVTQTPRYLIKTRGQQVTLSCSPISGHRSVSWYQQTPGQGLQFLFEYFSETQRNKGNFPGRFSGRQFSNSRSEMNVSTLELGDSALYLCASSSKDRDGYTFGSGTRLTVV.

The chain employs TRBV28 and TRBJ1-2; D might be TRBD1 (6 bases). The CDR3 extends over 14 amino acids. From germline, CDR1 is MDHEN and CDR2 SYDVKM. V dropped 3 bases and J dropped 4 bases, with 12 bases sitting between them. Here the CDR3 reads CASSFFPGVYGYTF. The CDR3, as DNA: TGTGCCAGCAGTTTCTTCCCAGGGGTCTATGGCTACACCTTC.